The clone carrying this TCR beta chain was picked up one time. Its antigen is still unknown. These data come from a study of cytomegalovirus exposure and HLA in healthy donors. Overall study findings and caveats: Researchers had no immune exposure information except CMV serostatus available. 87-base-pair reads could not separate some V segments, including TRBV6-2 and TRBV6-3. What a later analysis reportedly showed was that an Asian-associated ancestry cluster had fewer N-insertions than the approximately 720-donor mean.

Looked up from germline, CDR1 is SGHAT and CDR2 is FQNNGV. Losses at the gene ends were 4 bases for V and 6 bases for J; bases not matched to a gene: 5. This CDR3 region has 13 residues. The PCR was carried out with 60 Vbeta primers and 13 Jbeta primers. Sequenced by immunoSEQ multiplex PCR; TCRdb stores in-frame clones only, minus some. The sample holds 130,000 to 150,000 clones, roughly 80% seen once. This chain links TRBV11-2 with TRBJ1-2; 7 bases align to TRBD1. This clonotype was obtained from a middle-aged woman in good health and CMV-seropositive. The sample consisted of PBMCs. This chain's CDR3 is CASSSTGTDGYTF. In DNA, the CDR3 is TGTGCCAGCAGCTCAACCGGGACAGATGGCTACACCTTC.